This T cell receptor beta chain comes out of a study of cytomegalovirus exposure and HLA in healthy donors (dated by TCRdb to 2017 to 2019). Background on the whole study: An earlier analysis of approximately 640 of the donors reported approximately 290 Gb of sequence data and 100 million to 130 million unique TCR beta sequences from some 180 million T cells. Of the roughly 400 genotyped donors, 80% to 90% were placed in the genetic ancestry cluster associated with self-reported Caucasian donors. Every repertoire in the discovery cohort had been generated on one and the same sequencing platform. A later analysis re-analyzed previously published TCR beta repertoires from about 730 donors and added high-resolution HLA genotyping to study TCR occurrence patterns. The study aimed to test whether cataloging public T cell receptors could reveal signatures of past pathogen exposure. Typing coverage differed by locus: A, B, C, DRB1 and DQB1 were typed in about 620-640 donors, DQA1 in 522, DPA1 in some 610, and DPB1 in 450 to 480. To predict cytomegalovirus infection status, the study brought together high-throughput TCR immunosequencing, statistical association of individual TCRs with disease status, and machine learning. Donor age, sex, ethnicity and CMV serostatus were compiled together with the repertoire data. About five DR-DQ haplotypes were treated as single units for association and clustering because of strong linkage in the cohort. Using immunosequencing, the study profiled T cell repertoires from 500 to 800 subjects and related those repertoires to cytomegalovirus serostatus. In the later analysis, no new phenotypic data were used to find candidate immune exposures; instead, reliance was placed on TCR beta sequences and their occurrence across donors. Besides the first cohort of some 670 subjects, a separate validation cohort made up of roughly 120 different subjects was used. HLA typing included class I and class II loci at four-digit resolution. An earlier analysis of fewer than 700 of the donors applied high-throughput TCR beta sequencing to assess whether each TCR beta V gene segment acted as functional or pseudogenic. A later genetic analysis took genome-wide SNP genotypes for about 55% of the 666 donors and used that subset as a discovery cohort. Among over 350 genotyped donors of the cohort, an average of approximately 240,000 unique TCR beta nucleotide sequences were sequenced per donor, around 20% of them non-productive. About 320 gigabases of sequencing data and approximately 84 million unique TCR sequences were included in an early release covering about 700 HLA-typed donors.

The cohort was made up of around 720 healthy bone marrow donors. Cohort members were all nominally healthy when sampled, although unrecorded immune exposures were likely present. The donor was CMV seropositive and was included in the group of around 300 seropositive cohort members. Each donor provided a peripheral blood sample, and peripheral blood mononuclear cells were used for TCR beta sequencing. Genomic DNA extraction from the blood cell samples was performed with the Qiagen DNeasy Blood Extraction Kit. Broader findings and caveats from the paper: Cytomegalovirus status was reported to be diagnosed by the classifier with high specificity and sensitivity in both the original and validation cohorts. The presence/absence analyses assumed that sequencing depth was roughly uniform across donors, and that assumption may not be true. Most CMV-associated TCR beta chains appeared to be HLA-restricted in a later analysis, and the HLA associations seemed to be driven largely by CMV exposure. A further reported finding was that TCR beta sequences accurately predicted the HLA-A and HLA-B alleles for most subjects in the first cohort. According to a later analysis, TCR association rates differed among HLA loci, with DRB1 alleles showing the most associated TCRs and HLA-C alleles showing the fewest. This cohort had only TCR beta chains sequenced, and the lack of alpha or paired-chain data limited which features could be detected. A few of the identified cytomegalovirus-associated TCR beta chains were confirmed in vitro to be specific for cytomegalovirus antigens. The study gave a list of about 170 TCR beta chains associated with cytomegalovirus. In a later genetic analysis, a missense DCLRE1C variant was associated with V-gene and J-gene trimming of TCR beta chains, and the association was replicated in an independent cohort. Several of the top co-occurrence clusters appeared to be linked to parvovirus B19, influenza, CMV and Epstein-Barr virus, according to a later analysis. A group of highly shared sequence variants was considered likely to be a technical artifact of the sequencing pipeline. A later analysis found that HLA-associated TCR beta chains were more clonally expanded and had lower generation probabilities than equally common non-associated chains. Compared with the approximately 720-donor mean, donors in an Asian-associated ancestry cluster had fewer N-insertions in productive TCRs, according to a later genetic analysis. Linkage disequilibrium might explain the correlated functional status among segregating V segments, but an unknown experimental factor could not be ruled out. The 87-base-pair reads could not distinguish some IMGT-functional V segments, including TRBV6-2 and TRBV6-3, so those segments were excluded. Assigning TCR associations to individual alleles was difficult when HLA alleles, especially DR and DQ, strongly co-occurred. In an earlier analysis of around 600 of the donors, most TCR beta V segments were observed in productive rearrangements about 87% or about 30% of the time, broadly matching IMGT annotations. The authors suggested that the approach could potentially be extended to other disease states and immunological phenotypes. Immune exposure information for the cohort was limited to CMV serostatus. Because counts were too low, 15 to 20 rarely observed V segments, including chromosome 9 orphons, were excluded from the earlier analysis of some 590 of the donors. Most TCR sequences were observed very rarely across donors, whereas some public TCRs were present in many individuals. HLA typing was unavailable for some donors at each locus, so association tests used only the typed subset. At a false discovery rate of 0.05, a later analysis linked some 18,000 TCR beta sequences to specific HLA alleles.

With respect to this clone: Its antigen is currently not known. Per-base qualities were not stored, and no clone one base away is much larger.

Libraries were constructed by the immunoSEQ multiplex PCR assay. For the multiplex PCR, a mixture combining 60 forward primers for TCR Vbeta segments and 13 reverse primers for TCR Jbeta segments was used. The CDR3 region of rearranged TCR beta genes was amplified from genomic DNA with a multiplex PCR assay. Amplified TCR beta libraries were sequenced as 87-base-pair reads on the Illumina HiSeq System. From the authors' description of their analysis: In a later analysis, some 80 million unique TCR beta chains were counted across the roughly 670 repertoires, and around 10 million of these chains were shared by at least two donors. To remove PCR and sequencing errors, raw reads were error-corrected and collapsed into unique sequences using a nearest-neighbor algorithm that merged closely related sequences. To assign V, D and J gene segments, CDR3 sequences were aligned to IMGT reference sequences. For a sequence to be retained, a match of at least six nucleotides to both a V gene segment and a J gene segment was required. Rearrangements were called productive when the CDR3 lacked stop codons and stayed in frame with V and J; all others were non-productive. CDR3 was defined according to IMGT convention as the region running from the second conserved V-encoded cysteine to the conserved J-encoded phenylalanine. The earlier analysis of 587 of the donors excluded sequences that lacked an unambiguous match to a single V gene segment. An earlier analysis of 550 to 650 of the donors classified V segments as functional when productive rearrangements were above 56.7% and as segregating when the standard deviation between donors was above 5%. A statistical classification framework was built to diagnose cytomegalovirus status from the catalog of TCR beta chain sequences. In a later analysis, V and J genes were assigned by comparing TCR nucleotide sequences against IMGT/GENE-DB human TR gene sequences. Using the TCRdist pipeline, a later analysis assigned CDR3 sequences along with most-parsimonious VDJ recombination scenarios. In a later analysis, each TCR beta chain was defined by its CDR3 amino acid sequence together with its V-gene family, and reads lacking a unique V-gene family were excluded. A later analysis removed 592 highly shared, low-generation-probability nucleotide sequences to deal with suspected cross-contamination and a sequencing artifact. A later analysis calculated a clonal expansion index for each public chain from normalized within-repertoire ranks of inferred template counts. In a later analysis, generation probabilities were computed with a VDJ recombination model fitted to out-of-frame rearrangements, and the resulting probabilities were checked against IGoR. A later analysis scored TCR-TCR, TCR-HLA and TCR-CMV co-occurrence with hypergeometric tests, applying a repertoire-size bias correction to TCR pairs. In a later analysis, false discovery rates were estimated by permuting HLA or CMV assignments 20 times. A later analysis grouped co-occurring TCRs with DBSCAN, adding TCRdist sequence similarity when clustering within HLA-allele-positive subsets. For co-occurrence clustering, repertoires with fewer than 30,000 or more than 120,000 public chains were excluded, along with roughly 5 repertoires with anomalous nucleotide sharing. TCRdb retrieved this table from immuneACCESS and kept in-frame rearrangements only. Not all clones are present; in checked studies, unresolved V genes account for under half, and no reason is known for the remainder. The V and J calls and clone size were taken over from that table, and D and trimming were inferred from the DNA. For this sample the table gives over 90,000 clones, of which about 74% were detected only once. The biggest ten clones account for about 15% of the sample.

At the junction V is shortened by 0 bases and J by 5 bases, with 10 bases in between. The CDR1 and CDR2 encoded by the germline V gene are MGHDK and SYGVNS. CDR3 length: 14 amino acids, cysteine to phenylalanine. Here the CDR3 DNA is all that survives: 42 bases in frame from base 1. This TCR was sampled from a woman in her 50s in good health and CMV-seropositive. The sequence is built from TRBV25-1 and TRBJ1-2; confidence is insufficient to name the D gene. Sequenced: PBMCs. The CDR3: CASSEYAESYGYTF. The bases are TGTGCCAGCAGTGAATACGCGGAGTCTTATGGCTACACCTTC.